These 31 T cell receptor beta chains were sequenced from one sample in a study of CD8 T cells in ankylosing spondylitis. TCRdb recomputed calls from the 5' RACE reads with MiXCR, one row per CDR3 protein. Among 200,000 or so distinct CDR3 sequences, roughly 13% were seen once, and the ten largest hold approximately 10%. Sequences were obtained from blood, either unsorted or a sorted T cell fraction (not recorded which). The receptors come from a female donor with ankylosing spondylitis or in good health (not recorded which).

This clonotype was observed many times. The chain recombines TRBV20-1 with TRBJ1-1, with D maybe TRBD1 (6 bases). The CDR3 length is 16 residues. V lost 2 bases and J 7 bases, leaving 23 bases between the germline ends. From germline, CDR1 is DFQATT and CDR2 SNEGSKA (reference sequence). The CDR3 is CSARSVGDTYRVEAFF. The CDR3 nucleotides are TGCAGTGCTAGATCTGTGGGGGACACCTATCGGGTTGAAGCTTTCTTT.

The V and J genes are TRBV11-2 and TRBJ2-5, with 15 bases that match TRBD2. The CDR3 extends over 16 amino acids. The V gene end was trimmed by 5 bases and the J gene end by 2 bases; junction bases not matched to a gene: 3. The germline V gene encodes CDR1 SGHAT and CDR2 FQNNGV. The CDR3 reads CASSRTSGRGQETQYF. CDR3 DNA: TGTGCCAGCAGCCGGACTAGCGGGAGGGGACAAGAGACCCAGTACTTC. Using reference TRBV11-2 and TRBJ2-5 for the parts outside the CDR3, the full variable domain is EAGVAQSPRYKIIEKRQSVAFWCNPISGHATLYWYQQILGQGPKLLIQFQNNGVVDDSQLPKDRFSAERLKGVDSTLKIQPAKLEDSAVYLCASSRTSGRGQETQYFGPGTRLLVL.

This clonotype was seen many times. The rearrangement links TRBV7-2 to TRBJ2-1; D not resolved. Germline V gene sequence: CDR1 SGHTA, CDR2 FQGNSA. V lost 2 bases to trimming and J lost 0 bases, with 8 bases between them. The CDR3 loop spans 15 amino acids. The CDR3 here is CASSLTALSYNEQFF. The CDR3 region has the DNA TGTGCCAGCAGCTTAACAGCTCTCTCCTACAATGAGCAGTTCTTC.

This clonotype was seen once. The chain uses TRBV4-3 and TRBJ2-7, with 9 positions matching TRBD1. From germline, CDR1 is LGHNA and CDR2 YSLEER. CDR3 length: 17 residues. V was clipped by 3 bases and J by 2 bases; unmatched bases: 11. This chain's CDR3 is CASSQNVGQGLPYEQYF. In DNA form, the CDR3 reads TGCGCCAGCAGCCAGAACGTAGGACAGGGGTTACCCTACGAGCAGTACTTC.

Details on this clonotype: This may arise from a read error, as a much more abundant clone is one base away. The V gene is TRBV7-3, the J gene TRBJ2-2, with TRBD1 identical over 7 bases. There are 14 residues in the CDR3. CDR1 and CDR2 from the germline V gene are SGHTA and FQGTGA. V shed 4 bases, J shed 10 bases, and the junction held 9 bases outside the gene matches. CDR3 sequence reads: CASSSRTGPEELFF. The CDR3 DNA reads TGTGCCAGCAGCTCCCGGACAGGTCCCGAGGAGCTGTTTTTT. Drawing the rest from reference TRBV7-3 and TRBJ2-2, the complete variable domain is GAGVSQTPSNKVTEKGKYVELRCDPISGHTALYWYRQSLGQGPEFLIYFQGTGAADDSGLPNDRFFAVRPEGSVSTLKIQRTERGDSAVYLCASSSRTGPEELFFGEGSRLTVL.

The chain joins TRBV20-1 to TRBJ2-2; D may correspond to TRBD1 or TRBD2 (7 bases each). CDR1 and CDR2 (germline): DFQATT, SNEGSKA (reference sequence). V lost 6 bases and J lost 1, with 18 bases in between. This CDR3 is built from 16 residues. In DNA, the CDR3 is TGCAGTGCCCCCAACTCAGGGGGGGGGAACACCGGGGAGCTGTTTTTT. Its translation is CSAPNSGGGNTGELFF.

This sequence joins TRBV7-2 and TRBJ2-1; weak D call: TRBD1 (6 bases). The CDR3 runs to 16 residues. V was clipped by 1 base and J by 7 bases, with 17 bases between them. CDR1 and CDR2 from the germline V gene are SGHTA and FQGNSA. CDR3 DNA sequence: TGTGCCAGCAGCTTAGAGCCCTACAGGGTTGAGAATGAGCAGTTCTTC. Its translation is CASSLEPYRVENEQFF.

In DNA form, the CDR3 reads TGTGCCAGCAGCTTATTCGGGAGAGGCCCAGATACGCAGTATTTT. It translates to CASSLFGRGPDTQYF. The genes are TRBV7-8 and TRBJ2-3; D may be TRBD2 (6 bases). The CDR3 contains 15 residues. The germline V gene has CDR1 SGHVS and CDR2 FQNEAQ. V was clipped by 2 bases and J by 4 bases, with 13 bases between them.

This clonotype was seen repeatedly, ten times or more. The chain employs TRBV20-1 and TRBJ2-3; D possibly corresponds to TRBD2 (6 bases). Germline assignment: CDR1 DFQATT and CDR2 SNEGSKA (reference sequence). The CDR3 has 13 amino acids. V dropped 6 bases and J dropped 1 base, with 11 bases sitting between them. The CDR3 DNA reads as TGCAGTGCCGAGACTAGGCGCACAGATACGCAGTATTTT. Its translation: CSAETRRTDTQYF.

This clonotype appeared many times. The chain links TRBV3-1 to TRBJ1-4; 7 bases line up with TRBD1. The ends lost 3 bases at V and 7 bases at J; junction bases unmatched: 8. Germline V gene sequence: CDR1 LGHDT, CDR2 YNNKEL (reference sequence). CDR3 length equals 15 residues. CDR3 amino acids: CASSHTGEGAEKLFF. CDR3 sequence (DNA): TGTGCCAGCAGCCATACAGGGGAAGGGGCTGAAAAACTGTTTTTT.

This clonotype was counted at least ten times. The chain has TRBV29-1 and TRBJ2-1; no firm D call. The germline V gene encodes CDR1 SQVTM and CDR2 ANQGSEA. The CDR3 has 11 residues. V lost 3 bases to trimming and J lost 4 bases, with 4 bases between them. The CDR3 is CSVEKYNEQFF. CDR3 DNA: TGCAGCGTTGAGAAATACAATGAGCAGTTCTTC.

The CDR3 nucleotides are TGCAGTGGTGGGACAGGGATTTACAATGAGCAGTTCTTC. Amino acids: CSGGTGIYNEQFF. The chain links TRBV20-1 to TRBJ2-1; 9 nucleotides match TRBD1. The CDR3 is made up of 13 amino acids. Germline lookup yields CDR1 DFQATT and CDR2 SNEGSKA (reference sequence). J gave up 4 bases and V 7 bases, and 5 bases lay outside the gene matches.

This clonotype was observed at least ten times. The chain is built from TRBV10-3 and TRBJ1-1, with TRBD1 matching 7 bases. CDR3 length: 13 amino acids. With V trimmed by 10 bases and J by 5 bases, 10 bases remained unmatched. Germline assignment: CDR1 ENHRY and CDR2 SYGVKD. CDR3 loop: CATWQGVETEAFF. The DNA of the CDR3 is TGTGCCACATGGCAGGGGGTGGAGACTGAAGCTTTCTTT.

This clonotype has at least ten counts. The chain employs TRBV28 and TRBJ1-1, with D unresolved. CDR3 size: 13 residues. V was cut by 7 bases and J by 4 bases, with 13 bases left in between. The germline CDR1 and CDR2 sequences are MDHEN and SYDVKM. The CDR3 loop reads CASTRTRATEAFF. CDR3 DNA: TGTGCCAGCACCCGGACGAGGGCCACTGAAGCTTTCTTT.

The V gene is TRBV12-3 or TRBV12-4, the J gene TRBJ1-1; a possible D gene is TRBD1 (5 bases). The germline V and J ends were trimmed by 6 bases and 5 bases, with 13 bases remaining between them. CDR3 size: 13 residues. CDR3: CASRVGGGTEAFF. CDR3 coding DNA: TGTGCCAGCAGAGTTGGGGGGGGTACTGAAGCTTTCTTT.

This clonotype occurred a few times. V and J are TRBV6-1 and TRBJ1-6; 8 bases match TRBD1. This CDR3 contains 14 residues. The germline V gene encodes CDR1 MNHNS and CDR2 SASEGT. Trimming cost V 8 bases and J 8 bases; bases outside gene matches: 8. The DNA of the CDR3 is TGTGCCAGCGGAAGCGGACAGGGTGATTCACCCCTCCACTTT. As protein: CASGSGQGDSPLHF.

Note on this clonotype: This may arise from a read error, as a much more abundant clone is one base away. The chain carries TRBV20-1 and TRBJ2-1, with a weak D call TRBD2 (6 bases). This CDR3 spans 13 amino acids. The germline gives CDR1 DFQATT, CDR2 SNEGSKA (reference sequence). The CDR3 DNA follows: TGCAGTGCCCCAGACGGGAGATCTAATGGGCAGTTCTTC. The encoded protein is CSAPDGRSNGQFF.

This clonotype was found many times. The CDR3 is CSASYEGPQHF. In DNA form, the CDR3 reads TGCAGTGCTAGTTACGAGGGGCCCCAGCATTTT. This chain links TRBV20-1 with TRBJ1-5; D gene uncertain. The germline V gene encodes CDR1 DFQATT and CDR2 SNEGSKA (reference sequence). V was cut by 3 bases and J by 9 bases, with 9 bases left in between. The CDR3 sequence is 11 residues long.

The chain couples TRBV24-1 to TRBJ1-5, with D possibly TRBD1 on 5 matching bases. The germline V gene has CDR1 KGHDR and CDR2 SFDVKD. The V end lost 7 bases, the J end lost 3 bases, and 9 bases lay between the germline ends. The CDR3 spans 13 residues. Here the CDR3 DNA reads TGTGCCACCAGCGACAGAGACAATCAGCCCCAGCATTTT. Protein product: CATSDRDNQPQHF.

Note on this clonotype: A read error is possible here, since a much larger clone lies one base away. The CDR3 loop reads CASSPDGGPNIQYF. The CDR3 DNA reads TGTGCCAGCAGCCCGGACGGGGGGCCAAACATTCAGTACTTC. The chain has TRBV11-1 and TRBJ2-4; TRBD2 is a possible D gene (7 bases). This CDR3 region has 14 residues. The V end was cut by 5 bases, the J end by 6 bases, with 14 bases between. CDR1 and CDR2 (germline): SGHAT, FQDESV (reference sequence).

This clonotype was seen only a few times. The chain is built from TRBV11-1 and TRBJ1-1; 11 bases are shared with TRBD1. Germline V gene sequence: CDR1 SGHAT, CDR2 FQDESV (reference sequence). With 6 bases clipped from V and 0 bases from J, the junction kept 12 bases outside the gene matches. This CDR3 is 18 amino acids long. The CDR3 DNA follows: TGTGCCAGCAGGCCAACCGGGACAGGGGGAGGAATGAACACTGAAGCTTTCTTT. This encodes CASRPTGTGGGMNTEAFF.

Ten or more counts support this clonotype. The chain couples TRBV12-3 or TRBV12-4 to TRBJ2-1, with D possibly TRBD2 on 6 matching bases. This CDR3 comprises 14 residues. The ends were cut back, 1 base at V and 9 bases at J, with 13 bases in the middle. The CDR3 sequence: CASSLGPGGGEQFF. In nucleotides, the CDR3 is TGTGCCAGCAGTTTAGGGCCCGGGGGAGGTGAGCAGTTCTTC.

This clonotype was counted at least ten times. This chain uses TRBV7-9 with TRBJ2-7; maybe TRBD2 (6 bases). The germline V gene has CDR1 SEHNR and CDR2 FQNEAQ (reference sequence). V lost 2 bases and J lost 9, with 11 bases in between. The CDR3 runs to 12 residues. CDR3 protein: CASSLPGEPQYF. In DNA, the CDR3 is TGTGCCAGCAGCTTACCGGGGGAACCGCAGTACTTC.

This clonotype has ten or more counts. This chain uses TRBV12-3 or TRBV12-4 with TRBJ2-2; D is possibly TRBD2 (5 bases). The CDR3 is 15 amino acids. V was clipped by 3 bases and J by 4 bases, with 12 bases between them. For the CDR3, the DNA is TGTGCCAGCAGTTTTGGGGAGCTCCTCACCGGGGAGCTGTTTTTT. Translation: CASSFGELLTGELFF.

In the case of this clonotype: A much larger clone differs from this one at a single base, so this may be a read error. Given the absence of the conserved phenylalanine or tryptophan at the CDR3 end, a read error is likely. The rearrangement uses TRBV5-1 and TRBJ2-4; D is undetermined. V gave up 0 bases and J gave up 2 bases, with 9 bases separating them. The germline CDR1 and CDR2 sequences are SGHRS and YFSETQ. This CDR3 is built from 15 residues. The CDR3 reads CASSLGAETKNIQYS. The CDR3 region has the DNA TGCGCCAGCAGCTTGGGCGCTGAGACCAAAAACATTCAGTACTCC.

This clonotype was counted only a few times. This chain uses TRBV4-3 with TRBJ2-3; tentative D call: TRBD1 (5 bases). Germline values: CDR1 LGHNA, CDR2 YSLEER. The V gene lost 2 bases and the J gene lost 3 bases, with 6 bases spanning the gap. The CDR3 extends over 13 amino acids. The CDR3 here is CASSQQGTDTQYF. As DNA, the CDR3 is TGCGCCAGCAGCCAACAGGGTACAGATACGCAGTATTTT.

The gene calls are TRBV18 and TRBJ2-4; D tentatively fits TRBD1 or TRBD2 (6 bases each). Germline CDR1 and CDR2: KGHSH and LQKENI. V was cut by 0 bases and J by 7 bases, with 10 bases left in between. The CDR3 totals 14 residues. This CDR3 is CASSPPTGANIQYF. The CDR3 nucleotides are TGTGCCAGCTCACCACCGACGGGGGCGAACATTCAGTACTTC.

The chain joins TRBV27 to TRBJ2-7; D is possibly TRBD2 (5 bases). The germline V and J ends were trimmed by 4 bases and 1 base, with 20 bases remaining between them. This CDR3 comprises 17 residues. Germline V lookup: CDR1 MNHEY, CDR2 SMNVEV (reference sequence). The CDR3: CASSSSDIGRGSYEQYF. The CDR3 region has the DNA TGTGCCAGCAGTTCATCAGACATTGGTCGCGGGTCCTACGAGCAGTACTTC.

This clonotype was observed at least ten times. The rearrangement joins TRBV7-2 to TRBJ2-7, with 9 bases that match TRBD2. The germline gives CDR1 SGHTA, CDR2 FQGNSA. V lost 3 bases to trimming and J lost 0 bases; unmatched junction nucleotides: 3. The CDR3 runs 15 residues. CDR3 loop: CASSFVAGASYEQYF. The DNA of the CDR3 is TGTGCCAGCAGCTTTGTAGCGGGAGCCTCCTACGAGCAGTACTTC.

The table lists this clonotype with a few counts. J is TRBJ2-1 and V is TRBV6-2 or TRBV6-3; D unresolved. The CDR3 is 15 amino acids. The germline V gene has CDR1 MNHEY and CDR2 SVGEGT. V lost 5 bases, J lost 7 bases, and 18 bases lay in between. CDR3: CASSGRDFVQNEQFF. CDR3 DNA: TGTGCCAGCAGTGGCCGAGACTTTGTCCAAAATGAGCAGTTCTTC.

This clonotype was observed a handful of times. The genes are TRBV12-3 or TRBV12-4 and TRBJ2-1; possibly TRBD1 or TRBD2 for D (5 bases each). This CDR3 contains 15 residues. The V end lost 3 bases, the J end lost 0 bases, and 9 bases lay between the germline ends. The CDR3 DNA follows: TGTGCCAGCAGTTTGGGGGTGGGCTCCTACAATGAGCAGTTCTTC. This sequence encodes CASSLGVGSYNEQFF.